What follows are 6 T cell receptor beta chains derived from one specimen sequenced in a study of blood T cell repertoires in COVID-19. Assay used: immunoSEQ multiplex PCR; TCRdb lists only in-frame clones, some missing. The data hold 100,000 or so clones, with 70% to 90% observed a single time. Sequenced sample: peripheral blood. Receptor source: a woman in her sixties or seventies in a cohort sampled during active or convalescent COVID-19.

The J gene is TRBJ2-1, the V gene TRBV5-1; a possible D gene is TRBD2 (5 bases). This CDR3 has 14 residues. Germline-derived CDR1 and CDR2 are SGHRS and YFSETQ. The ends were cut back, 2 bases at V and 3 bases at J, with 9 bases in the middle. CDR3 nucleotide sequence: TGCGCCAGCAGCTTTCCGGGAAACTACAATGAGCAGTTCTTC. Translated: CASSFPGNYNEQFF. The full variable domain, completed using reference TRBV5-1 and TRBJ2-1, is KAGVTQTPRYLIKTRGQQVTLSCSPISGHRSVSWYQQTPGQGLQFLFEYFSETQRNKGNFPGRFSGRQFSNSRSEMNVSTLELGDSALYLCASSFPGNYNEQFFGPGTRLTVL.

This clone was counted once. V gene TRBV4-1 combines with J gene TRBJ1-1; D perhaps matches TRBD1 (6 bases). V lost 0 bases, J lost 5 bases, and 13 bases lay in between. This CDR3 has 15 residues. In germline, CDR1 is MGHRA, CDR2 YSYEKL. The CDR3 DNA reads TGCGCCAGCAGCCAAGATGCCAGGGGAAGGACTGAAGCTTTCTTT. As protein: CASSQDARGRTEAFF.

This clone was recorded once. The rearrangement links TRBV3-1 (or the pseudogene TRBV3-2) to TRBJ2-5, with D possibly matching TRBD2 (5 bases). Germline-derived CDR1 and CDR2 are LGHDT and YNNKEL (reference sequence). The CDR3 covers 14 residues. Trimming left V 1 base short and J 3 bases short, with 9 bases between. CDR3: CASSQVWGEETQYF. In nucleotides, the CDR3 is TGTGCCAGCAGCCAAGTTTGGGGAGAAGAGACCCAGTACTTC.

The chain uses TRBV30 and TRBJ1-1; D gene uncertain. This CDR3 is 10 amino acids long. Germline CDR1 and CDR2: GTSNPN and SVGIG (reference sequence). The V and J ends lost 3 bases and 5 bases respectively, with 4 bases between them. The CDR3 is CAWRETEAFF. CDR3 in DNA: TGTGCCTGGAGGGAGACTGAAGCTTTCTTT.

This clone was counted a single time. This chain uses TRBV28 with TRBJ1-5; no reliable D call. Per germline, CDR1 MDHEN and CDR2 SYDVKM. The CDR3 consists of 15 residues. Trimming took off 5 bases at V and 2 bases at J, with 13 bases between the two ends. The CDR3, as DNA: TGTGCCAGCAGTCCTACGGGGTTGGGCAATCAGCCCCAGCATTTT. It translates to CASSPTGLGNQPQHF.

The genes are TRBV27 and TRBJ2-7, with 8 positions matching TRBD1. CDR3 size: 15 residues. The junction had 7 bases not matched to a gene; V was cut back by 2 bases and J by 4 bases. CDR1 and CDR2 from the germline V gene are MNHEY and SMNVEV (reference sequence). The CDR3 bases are TGTGCCAGCAGTTTAACGTGGACAGGGCCATACGAGCAGTACTTC. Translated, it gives CASSLTWTGPYEQYF.